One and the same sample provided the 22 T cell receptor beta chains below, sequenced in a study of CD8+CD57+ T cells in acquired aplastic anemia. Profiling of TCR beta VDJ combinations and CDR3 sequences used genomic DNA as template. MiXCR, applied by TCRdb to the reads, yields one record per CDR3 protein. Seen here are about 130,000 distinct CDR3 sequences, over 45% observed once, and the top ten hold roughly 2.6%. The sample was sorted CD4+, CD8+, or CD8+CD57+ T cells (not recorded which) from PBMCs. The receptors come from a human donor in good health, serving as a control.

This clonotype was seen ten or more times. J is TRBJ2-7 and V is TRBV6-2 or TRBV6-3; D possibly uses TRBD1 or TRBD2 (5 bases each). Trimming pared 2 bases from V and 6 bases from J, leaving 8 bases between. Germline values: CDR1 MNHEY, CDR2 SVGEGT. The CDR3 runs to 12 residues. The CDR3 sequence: CASSYGTGEQYF. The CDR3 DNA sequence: TGTGCCAGCAGTTACGGGACGGGCGAGCAGTACTTC.

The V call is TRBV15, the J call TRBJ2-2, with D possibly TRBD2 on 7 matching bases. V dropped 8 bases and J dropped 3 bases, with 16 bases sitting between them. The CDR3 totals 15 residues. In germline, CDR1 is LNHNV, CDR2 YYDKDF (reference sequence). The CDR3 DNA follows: TGTGCCACCCGAACCGGGGGGCAAGACACCGGGGAGCTGTTTTTT. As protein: CATRTGGQDTGELFF.

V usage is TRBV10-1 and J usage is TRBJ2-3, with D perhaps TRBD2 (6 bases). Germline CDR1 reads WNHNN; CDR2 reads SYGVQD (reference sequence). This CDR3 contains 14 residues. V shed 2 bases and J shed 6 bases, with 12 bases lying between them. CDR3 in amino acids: CASSEGDSRDTQYF. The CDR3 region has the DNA TGCGCCAGCAGTGAGGGGGACTCCAGGGATACGCAGTATTTT.

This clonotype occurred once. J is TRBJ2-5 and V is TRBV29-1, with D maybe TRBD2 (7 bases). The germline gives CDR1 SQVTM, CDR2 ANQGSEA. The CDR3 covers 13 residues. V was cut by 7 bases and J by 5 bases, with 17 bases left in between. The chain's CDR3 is CSGGGGSGETQYF. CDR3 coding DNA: TGCAGCGGGGGAGGGGGGTCTGGGGAGACCCAGTACTTC.

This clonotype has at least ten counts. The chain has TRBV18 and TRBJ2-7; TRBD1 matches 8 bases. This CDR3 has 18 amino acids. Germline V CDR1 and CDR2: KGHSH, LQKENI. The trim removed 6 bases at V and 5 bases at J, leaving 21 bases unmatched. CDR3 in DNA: TGTGCCAGCTCCCCGCAACCGCTTCGGGCAGGGGGCAACGACGAGCAGTACTTC. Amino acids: CASSPQPLRAGGNDEQYF.

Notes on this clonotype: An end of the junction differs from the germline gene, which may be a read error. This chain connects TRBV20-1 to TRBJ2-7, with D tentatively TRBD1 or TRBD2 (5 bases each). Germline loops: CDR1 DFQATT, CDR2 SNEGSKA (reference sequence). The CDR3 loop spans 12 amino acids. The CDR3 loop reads CGAWGREYEQYF. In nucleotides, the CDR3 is TGCGGTGCTTGGGGCAGGGAGTACGAGCAGTACTTC.

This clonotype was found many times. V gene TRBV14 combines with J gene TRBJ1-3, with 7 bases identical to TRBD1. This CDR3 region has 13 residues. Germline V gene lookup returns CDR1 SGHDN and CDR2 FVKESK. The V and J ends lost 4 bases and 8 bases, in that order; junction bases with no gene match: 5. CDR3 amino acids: CASSRGTADTIYF. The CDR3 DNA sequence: TGTGCCAGCAGCCGGGGGACAGCTGACACCATATATTTT.

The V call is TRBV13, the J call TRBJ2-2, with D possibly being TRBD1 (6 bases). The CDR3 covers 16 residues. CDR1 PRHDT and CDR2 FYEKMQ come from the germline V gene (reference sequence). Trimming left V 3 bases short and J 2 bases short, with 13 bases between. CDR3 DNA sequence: TGTGCCAGCAGCTTCGGTGGCAGGGGCAACACCGGGGAGCTGTTTTTT. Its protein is CASSFGGRGNTGELFF.

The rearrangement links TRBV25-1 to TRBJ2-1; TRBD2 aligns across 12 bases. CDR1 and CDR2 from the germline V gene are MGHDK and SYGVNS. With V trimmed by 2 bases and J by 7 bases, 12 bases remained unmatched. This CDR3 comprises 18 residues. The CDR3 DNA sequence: TGTGCCAGCAGTGAACCCATCACTACTAGCGGGGGGATTAATGAGCAGTTCTTC. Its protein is CASSEPITTSGGINEQFF.

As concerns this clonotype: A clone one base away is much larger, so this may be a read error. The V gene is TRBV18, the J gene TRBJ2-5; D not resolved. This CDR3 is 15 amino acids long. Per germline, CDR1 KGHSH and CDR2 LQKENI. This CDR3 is CASSSPGTYQETQYF. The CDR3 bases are TGTGCCAGCTCATCACCGGGCACGTACCAAGAGACCCAGTACTTC.

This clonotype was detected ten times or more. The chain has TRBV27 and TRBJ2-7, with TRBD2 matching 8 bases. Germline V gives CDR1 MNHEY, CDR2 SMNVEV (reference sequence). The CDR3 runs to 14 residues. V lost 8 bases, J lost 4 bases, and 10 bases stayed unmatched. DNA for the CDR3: TGTGCCAGCTGTCGACGGGGGGGCAGGTACGAGCAGTACTTC. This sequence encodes CASCRRGGRYEQYF.

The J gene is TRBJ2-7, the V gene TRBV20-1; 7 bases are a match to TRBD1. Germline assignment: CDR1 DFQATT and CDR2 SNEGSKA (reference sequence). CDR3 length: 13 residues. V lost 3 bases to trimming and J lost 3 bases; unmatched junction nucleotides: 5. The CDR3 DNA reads TGCAGTGCTAGGGGGACAGCTGACTACGAGCAGTACTTC. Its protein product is CSARGTADYEQYF.

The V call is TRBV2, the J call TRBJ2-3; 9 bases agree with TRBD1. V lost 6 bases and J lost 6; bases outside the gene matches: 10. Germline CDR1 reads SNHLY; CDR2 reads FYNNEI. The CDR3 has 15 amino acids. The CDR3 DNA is TGTGCCAGCAGAATGGGACAGGGCGCATTGGATACGCAGTATTTT. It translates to CASRMGQGALDTQYF. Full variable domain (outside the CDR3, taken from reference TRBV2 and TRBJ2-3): EPEVTQTPSHQVTQMGQEVILRCVPISNHLYFYWYRQILGQKVEFLVSFYNNEISEKSEIFDDQFSVERPDGSNFTLKIRSTKLEDSAMYFCASRMGQGALDTQYFGPGTRLTVL.

CDR3 region: CASSFTQGRQNAEAFF. For the CDR3, the DNA is TGTGCCAGCAGTTTTACGCAGGGTAGGCAGAATGCTGAAGCTTTCTTT. This chain uses TRBV12-3 or TRBV12-4 with TRBJ1-1, with a tentative D call TRBD1 (5 bases). This CDR3 is 16 amino acids long. V lost 3 bases and J lost 6, with 20 bases in between.

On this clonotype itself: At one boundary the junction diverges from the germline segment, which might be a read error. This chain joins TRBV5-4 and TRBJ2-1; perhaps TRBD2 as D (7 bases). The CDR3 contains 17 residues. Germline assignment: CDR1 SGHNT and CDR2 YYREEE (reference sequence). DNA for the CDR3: TGTGCCGGCAGCTTAGGAGGGGGGGTGATTGGTTTCGATGAGCAGTTCTTC. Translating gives CAGSLGGGVIGFDEQFF.

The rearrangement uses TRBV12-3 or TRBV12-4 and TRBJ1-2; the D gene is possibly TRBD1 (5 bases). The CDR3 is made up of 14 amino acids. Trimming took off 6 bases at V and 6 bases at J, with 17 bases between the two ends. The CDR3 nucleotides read TGTGCCAGCAGCCGGGACCCGGACATTAATGGCTACACCTTC. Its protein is CASSRDPDINGYTF.

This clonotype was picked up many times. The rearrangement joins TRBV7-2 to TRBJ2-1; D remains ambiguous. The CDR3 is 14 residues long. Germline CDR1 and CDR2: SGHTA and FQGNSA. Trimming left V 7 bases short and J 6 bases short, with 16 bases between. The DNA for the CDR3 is TGTGCCAGCACCACCAGTGCGGTTACCAATGAGCAGTTCTTC. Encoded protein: CASTTSAVTNEQFF.

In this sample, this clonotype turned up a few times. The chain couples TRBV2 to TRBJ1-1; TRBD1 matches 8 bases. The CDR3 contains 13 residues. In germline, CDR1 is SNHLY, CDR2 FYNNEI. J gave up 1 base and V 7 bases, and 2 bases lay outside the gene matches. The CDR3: CASTGTGNTEAFF. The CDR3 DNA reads TGTGCCAGCACAGGGACAGGGAACACTGAAGCTTTCTTT.

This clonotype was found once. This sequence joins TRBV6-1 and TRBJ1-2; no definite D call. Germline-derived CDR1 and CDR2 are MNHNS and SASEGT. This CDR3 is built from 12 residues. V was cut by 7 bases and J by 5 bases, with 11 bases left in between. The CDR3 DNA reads TGTGCCAGCACCACATCCAATTATGGCTACACCTTC. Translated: CASTTSNYGYTF.

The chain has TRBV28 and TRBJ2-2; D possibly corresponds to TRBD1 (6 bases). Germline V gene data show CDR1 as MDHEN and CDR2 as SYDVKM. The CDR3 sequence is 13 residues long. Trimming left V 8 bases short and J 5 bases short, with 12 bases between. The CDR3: CASGTQGTGELFF. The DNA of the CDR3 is TGTGCCAGCGGTACTCAGGGGACCGGGGAGCTGTTTTTT.

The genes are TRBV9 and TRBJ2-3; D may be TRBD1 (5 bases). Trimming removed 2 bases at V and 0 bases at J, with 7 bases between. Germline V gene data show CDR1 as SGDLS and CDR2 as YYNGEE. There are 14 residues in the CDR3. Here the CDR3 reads CASSVQGSTDTQYF. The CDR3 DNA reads TGTGCCAGCAGCGTCCAGGGAAGCACAGATACGCAGTATTTT.

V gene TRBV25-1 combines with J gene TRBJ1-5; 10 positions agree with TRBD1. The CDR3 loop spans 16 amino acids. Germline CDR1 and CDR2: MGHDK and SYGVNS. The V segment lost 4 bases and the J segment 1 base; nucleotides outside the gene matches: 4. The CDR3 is CASSGQDRGSNQPQHF. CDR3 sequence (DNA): TGTGCCAGCAGTGGACAGGACAGGGGGAGCAATCAGCCCCAGCATTTT. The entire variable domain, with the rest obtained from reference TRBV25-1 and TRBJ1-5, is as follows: EADIYQTPRYLVIGTGKKITLECSQTMGHDKMYWYQQDPGMELHLIHYSYGVNSTEKGDLSSESTVSRIRTEHFPLTLESARPSHTSQYLCASSGQDRGSNQPQHFGDGTRLSIL.